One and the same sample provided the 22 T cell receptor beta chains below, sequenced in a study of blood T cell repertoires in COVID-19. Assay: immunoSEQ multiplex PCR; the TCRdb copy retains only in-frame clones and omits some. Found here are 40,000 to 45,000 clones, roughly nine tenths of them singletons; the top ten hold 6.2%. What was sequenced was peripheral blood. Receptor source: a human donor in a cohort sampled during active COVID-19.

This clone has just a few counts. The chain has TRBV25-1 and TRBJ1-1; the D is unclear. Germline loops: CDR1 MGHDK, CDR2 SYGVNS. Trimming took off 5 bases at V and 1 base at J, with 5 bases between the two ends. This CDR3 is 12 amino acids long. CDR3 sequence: CASSLSNTEAFF. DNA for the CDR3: TGTGCCAGCAGTCTCTCGAACACTGAAGCTTTCTTT. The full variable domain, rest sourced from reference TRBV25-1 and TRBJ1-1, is EADIYQTPRYLVIGTGKKITLECSQTMGHDKMYWYQQDPGMELHLIHYSYGVNSTEKGDLSSESTVSRIRTEHFPLTLESARPSHTSQYLCASSLSNTEAFFGQGTRLTVV.

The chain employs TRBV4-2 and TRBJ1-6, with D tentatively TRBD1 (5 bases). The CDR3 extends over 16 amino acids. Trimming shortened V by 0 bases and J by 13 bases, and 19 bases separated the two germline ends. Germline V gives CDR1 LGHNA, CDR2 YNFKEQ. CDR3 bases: TGTGCCAGCAGCCAAGATCTCGGGACTGGGGGGATCCCCCTCCACTTT. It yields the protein CASSQDLGTGGIPLHF.

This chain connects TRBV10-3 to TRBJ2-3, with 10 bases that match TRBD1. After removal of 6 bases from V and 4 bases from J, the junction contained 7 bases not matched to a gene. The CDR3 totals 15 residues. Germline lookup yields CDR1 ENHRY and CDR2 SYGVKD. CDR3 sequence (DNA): TGTGCCATCAGAGATCCGGGACAGGGGTCAGATACGCAGTATTTT. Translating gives CAIRDPGQGSDTQYF.

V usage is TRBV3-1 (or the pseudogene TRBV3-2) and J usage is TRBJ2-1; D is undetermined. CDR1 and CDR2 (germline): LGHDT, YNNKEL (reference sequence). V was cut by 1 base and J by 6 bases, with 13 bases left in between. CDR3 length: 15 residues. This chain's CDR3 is CASSQVYGSGNEQFF. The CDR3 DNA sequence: TGTGCCAGCAGCCAAGTTTACGGGTCCGGCAATGAGCAGTTCTTC.

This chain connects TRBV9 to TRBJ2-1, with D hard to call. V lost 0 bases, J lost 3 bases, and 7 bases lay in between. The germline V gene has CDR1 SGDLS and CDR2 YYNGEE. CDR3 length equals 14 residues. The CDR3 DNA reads TGTGCCAGCAGCGTAGATACTTACTACAATGAGCAGTTCTTC. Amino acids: CASSVDTYYNEQFF. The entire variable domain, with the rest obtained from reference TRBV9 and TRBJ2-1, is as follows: DSGVTQTPKHLITATGQRVTLRCSPRSGDLSVYWYQQSLDQGLQFLIQYYNGEERAKGNILERFSAQQFPDLHSELNLSSLELGDSALYFCASSVDTYYNEQFFGPGTRLTVL.

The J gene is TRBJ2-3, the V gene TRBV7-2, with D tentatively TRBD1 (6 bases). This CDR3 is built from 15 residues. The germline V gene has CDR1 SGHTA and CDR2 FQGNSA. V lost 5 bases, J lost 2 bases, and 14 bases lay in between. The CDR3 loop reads CASSLRQVPTDTQYF. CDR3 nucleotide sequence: TGTGCCAGCAGCCTACGACAGGTCCCCACAGATACGCAGTATTTT.

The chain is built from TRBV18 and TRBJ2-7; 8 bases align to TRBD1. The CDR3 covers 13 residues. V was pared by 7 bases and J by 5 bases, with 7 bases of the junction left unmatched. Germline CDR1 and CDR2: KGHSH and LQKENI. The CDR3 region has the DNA TGTGCCAGCTTACAGACAGGGGTTGACGAGCAGTACTTC. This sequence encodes CASLQTGVDEQYF.

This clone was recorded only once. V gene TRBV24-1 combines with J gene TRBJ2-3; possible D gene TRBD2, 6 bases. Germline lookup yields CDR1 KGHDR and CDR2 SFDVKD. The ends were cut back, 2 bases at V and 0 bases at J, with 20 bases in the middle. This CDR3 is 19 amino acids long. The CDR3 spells CATSDSGRAGGSSTDTQYF. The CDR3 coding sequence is TGTGCCACCAGTGATTCGGGACGGGCCGGGGGTAGCAGCACAGATACGCAGTATTTT.

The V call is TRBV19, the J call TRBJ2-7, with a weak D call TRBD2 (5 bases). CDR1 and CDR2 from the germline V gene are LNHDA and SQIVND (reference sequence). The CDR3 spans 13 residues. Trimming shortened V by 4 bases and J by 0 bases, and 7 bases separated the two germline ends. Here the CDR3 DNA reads TGTGCCAGTAGTACGGGGTTCTCCTACGAGCAGTACTTC. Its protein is CASSTGFSYEQYF.

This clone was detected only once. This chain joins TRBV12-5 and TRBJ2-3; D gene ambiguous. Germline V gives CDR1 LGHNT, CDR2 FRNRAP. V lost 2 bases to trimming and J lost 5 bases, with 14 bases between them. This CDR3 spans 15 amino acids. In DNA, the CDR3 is TGTGCTAGTGGTTTGAACAGAAAGGTTGAAGATACGCAGTATTTT. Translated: CASGLNRKVEDTQYF. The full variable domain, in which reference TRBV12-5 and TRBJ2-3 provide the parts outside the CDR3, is DARVTQTPRHKVTEMGQEVTMRCQPILGHNTVFWYRQTMMQGLELLAYFRNRAPLDDSGMPKDRFSAEMPDATLATLKIQPSEPRDSAVYFCASGLNRKVEDTQYFGPGTRLTVL.

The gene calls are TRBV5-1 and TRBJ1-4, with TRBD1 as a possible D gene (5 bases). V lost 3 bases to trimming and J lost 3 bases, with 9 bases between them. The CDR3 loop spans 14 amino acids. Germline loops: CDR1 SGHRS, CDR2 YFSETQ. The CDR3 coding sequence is TGCGCCAGCAGCTCGGAACAGGCTAATGAAAAACTGTTTTTT. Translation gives CASSSEQANEKLFF.

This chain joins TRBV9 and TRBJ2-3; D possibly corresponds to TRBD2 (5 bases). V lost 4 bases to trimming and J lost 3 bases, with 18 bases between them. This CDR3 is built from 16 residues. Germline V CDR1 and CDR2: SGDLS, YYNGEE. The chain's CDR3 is CASSLGGPSGTDTQYF. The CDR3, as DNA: TGTGCCAGCAGCTTAGGTGGCCCTTCGGGGACAGATACGCAGTATTTT.

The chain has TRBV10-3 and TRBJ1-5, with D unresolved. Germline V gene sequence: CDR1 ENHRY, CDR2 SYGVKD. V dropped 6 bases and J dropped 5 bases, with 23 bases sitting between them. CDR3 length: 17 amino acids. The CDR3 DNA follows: TGTGCCATCAGACTTTCCCGGGAGCTGGGAAGCGATCAGCCCCAGCATTTT. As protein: CAIRLSRELGSDQPQHF.

The CDR3 protein is CASSPGQREAQETQYF. For the CDR3, the DNA is TGTGCCAGCTCACCCGGACAGCGGGAGGCGCAAGAGACCCAGTACTTC. The rearrangement links TRBV18 to TRBJ2-5; TRBD2 aligns across 9 bases. This CDR3 comprises 16 residues. The junction had 7 bases not matched to a gene; V was cut back by 3 bases and J by 2 bases. The germline V gene has CDR1 KGHSH and CDR2 LQKENI.

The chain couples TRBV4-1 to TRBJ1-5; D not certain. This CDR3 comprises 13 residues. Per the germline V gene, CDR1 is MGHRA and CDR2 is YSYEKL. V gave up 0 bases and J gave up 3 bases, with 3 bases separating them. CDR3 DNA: TGCGCCAGCAGCCAAGACTCCAATCAGCCCCAGCATTTT. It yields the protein CASSQDSNQPQHF.

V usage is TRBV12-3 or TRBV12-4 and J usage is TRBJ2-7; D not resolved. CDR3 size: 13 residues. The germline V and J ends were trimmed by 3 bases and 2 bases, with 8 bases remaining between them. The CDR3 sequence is CASSFDTAYEQYF. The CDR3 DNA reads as TGTGCCAGCAGTTTCGACACCGCCTACGAGCAGTACTTC.

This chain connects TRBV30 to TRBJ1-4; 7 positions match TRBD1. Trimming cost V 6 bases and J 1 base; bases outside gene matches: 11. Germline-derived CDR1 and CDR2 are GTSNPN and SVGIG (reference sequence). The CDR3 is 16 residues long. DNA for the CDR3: TGTGCCTGTTCCCCAGGGACAGCCATAACTAATGAAAAACTGTTTTTT. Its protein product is CACSPGTAITNEKLFF.

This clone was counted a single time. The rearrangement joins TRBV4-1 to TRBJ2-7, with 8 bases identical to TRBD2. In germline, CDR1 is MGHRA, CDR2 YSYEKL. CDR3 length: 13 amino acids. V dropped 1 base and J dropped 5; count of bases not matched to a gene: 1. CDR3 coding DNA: TGCGCCAGCAGCCAAGTTAGCGGGGACGAGCAGTACTTC. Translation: CASSQVSGDEQYF.

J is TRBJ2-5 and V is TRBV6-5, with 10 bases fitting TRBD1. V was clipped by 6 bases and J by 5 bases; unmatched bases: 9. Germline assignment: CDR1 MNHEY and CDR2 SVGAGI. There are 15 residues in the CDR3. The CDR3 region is CASSWTGGLGETQYF. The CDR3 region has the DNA TGTGCCAGCAGCTGGACAGGGGGGCTAGGGGAGACCCAGTACTTC.

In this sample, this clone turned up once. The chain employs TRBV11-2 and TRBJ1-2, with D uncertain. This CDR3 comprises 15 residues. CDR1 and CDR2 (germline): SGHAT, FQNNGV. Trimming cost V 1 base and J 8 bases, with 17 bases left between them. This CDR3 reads CASSLVLDTPGGYTF. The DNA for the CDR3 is TGTGCCAGCAGCTTAGTCCTTGACACCCCGGGGGGCTACACCTTC.

The CDR3 is CASSITSGTEAFF. CDR3 DNA: TGTGCCAGTAGTATCACCAGTGGCACTGAAGCTTTCTTT. The chain links TRBV19 to TRBJ1-1, with unresolved D. This CDR3 region has 13 residues. Germline V gene lookup returns CDR1 LNHDA and CDR2 SQIVND (reference sequence). The V end was cut by 3 bases, the J end by 4 bases, with 9 bases between.

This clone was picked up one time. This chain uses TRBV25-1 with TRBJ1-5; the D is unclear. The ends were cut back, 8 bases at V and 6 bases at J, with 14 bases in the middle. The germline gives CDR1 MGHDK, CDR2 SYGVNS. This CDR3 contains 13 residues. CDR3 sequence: CASRGAGGQPQHF. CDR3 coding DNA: TGTGCCAGCCGGGGAGCGGGAGGTCAGCCCCAGCATTTT.